The 21 T cell receptor beta chains reported below all come from one sample, sequenced in a study of blood T cell repertoires in COVID-19. TCRdb keeps only in-frame clones here, not all; method: immunoSEQ multiplex PCR. This table holds around 140,000 clones, 84% found once. Sample: peripheral blood. The receptors were sampled from a man in his fifties or sixties with active or convalescent COVID-19.

The table lists this clone with a few counts. The chain recombines TRBV6-6 with TRBJ2-1, with 11 bases matching TRBD2. V lost 6 bases to trimming and J lost 7 bases; unmatched junction nucleotides: 8. Germline CDR1 and CDR2: MNHNY and SVGAGI (reference sequence). There are 15 residues in the CDR3. CDR3 loop: CASSLSGGASNEQFF. CDR3 DNA sequence: TGTGCCAGCAGCCTTAGCGGGGGGGCGTCGAATGAGCAGTTCTTC.

The CDR3 protein is CASSEPGLAKNIQYF. Written as DNA, the CDR3 is TGTGCCAGCAGTGAACCAGGGCTAGCCAAAAACATTCAGTACTTC. This chain links TRBV6-1 with TRBJ2-4; D might be TRBD1 (5 bases). Germline V gene sequence: CDR1 MNHNS, CDR2 SASEGT. Trimming removed 2 bases at V and 0 bases at J, with 8 bases between. The CDR3 totals 15 residues.

The chain uses TRBV4-1 and TRBJ2-7; tentatively, D is TRBD2 (7 bases). Germline V CDR1 and CDR2: MGHRA, YSYEKL. V gave up 1 base and J gave up 5 bases, with 15 bases separating them. There are 15 residues in the CDR3. The CDR3 DNA is TGCGCCAGCAGCCAAGCTGGGGGGGGCGGGGACGAGCAGTACTTC. Its translation is CASSQAGGGGDEQYF.

The gene calls are TRBV4-3 and TRBJ2-1, with TRBD2 matching over 15 bases. The CDR3 is 17 residues long. V dropped 3 bases and J dropped 12; count of bases not matched to a gene: 12. The V gene's germline CDR1 is LGHNA and CDR2 YSLEER. CDR3 sequence: CASSQAAGTSGGYRQFF. In DNA, the CDR3 is TGCGCCAGCAGCCAGGCGGCCGGGACTAGCGGGGGGTATAGGCAGTTCTTC.

This clone was detected a few times. The rearrangement links TRBV19 to TRBJ1-2; D unclear. Germline V lookup: CDR1 LNHDA, CDR2 SQIVND (reference sequence). This CDR3 comprises 13 residues. Trimming stripped 4 bases from V and 8 bases from J, with 14 bases between. Here the CDR3 DNA reads TGTGCCAGTAGTACCGACCGAGCGGGGGGCTACACCTTC. It yields the protein CASSTDRAGGYTF.

This clone showed up just a few times. Other DNA sequences in the same sample also yield this CDR3. This chain uses TRBV19 with TRBJ1-2; TRBD1 matches 7 bases. The CDR3 is 12 residues long. V trimming: 6 bases; J trimming: 5 bases; junction bases outside the gene matches: 3. CDR1 is LNHDA, CDR2 SQIVND, per germline (reference sequence). CDR3 nucleotide sequence: TGTGCCAGTAGCACAGGGGAGTATGGCTACACCTTC. As protein: CASSTGEYGYTF.

This clone has a handful of counts. V usage is TRBV20-1 and J usage is TRBJ2-2, with 7 bases fitting TRBD2. Germline CDR1 reads DFQATT; CDR2 reads SNEGSKA (reference sequence). The junction had 6 bases not matched to a gene; V was cut back by 3 bases and J by 5 bases. This CDR3 is 14 amino acids long. CDR3 residues: CSASPREITGELFF. CDR3 DNA: TGCAGTGCTAGTCCGCGGGAGATAACCGGGGAGCTGTTTTTT.

The chain couples TRBV15 to TRBJ1-2; 7 bases match TRBD1. This CDR3 is built from 18 residues. J was trimmed by 0 bases and V by 5 bases; bases with no gene match: 15. Germline CDR1 is LNHNV and CDR2 is YYDKDF (reference sequence). CDR3 residues: CATSRGGTAPGANYGYTF. The CDR3 DNA reads TGTGCCACCAGCCGAGGAGGGACAGCCCCCGGAGCTAACTATGGCTACACCTTC.

The chain couples TRBV19 to TRBJ2-2; the D gene is possibly TRBD2 (6 bases). Germline CDR1 reads LNHDA; CDR2 reads SQIVND (reference sequence). Trimming pared 6 bases from V and 4 bases from J, leaving 12 bases between. This CDR3 spans 14 amino acids. CDR3 nucleotide sequence: TGTGCCAGTAGCAGGGAGGAGGTCACCGGGGAGCTGTTTTTT. Its protein is CASSREEVTGELFF.

The V and J genes are TRBV7-6 and TRBJ2-1; 7 bases are a match to TRBD1. Germline V CDR1 and CDR2: SGHVS, FNYEAQ. V lost 1 base and J lost 5; bases outside the gene matches: 2. This CDR3 has 14 amino acids. As DNA, the CDR3 is TGTGCCAGCAGCTTAGTGACAGGGCACAATGAGCAGTTCTTC. Protein product: CASSLVTGHNEQFF.

The V call is TRBV9, the J call TRBJ1-4; 8 bases agree with TRBD1. J gave up 3 bases and V 4 bases, and 5 bases lay outside the gene matches. The CDR3 spans 15 residues. Germline loops: CDR1 SGDLS, CDR2 YYNGEE. The CDR3 DNA sequence: TGTGCCAGCAGCCGGGACAGGATACCTAATGAAAAACTGTTTTTT. Its protein is CASSRDRIPNEKLFF.

The gene calls are TRBV4-3 and TRBJ1-1; 11 positions match TRBD1. V lost 3 bases and J lost 3; bases outside the gene matches: 3. Per the germline V gene, CDR1 is LGHNA and CDR2 is YSLEER. The CDR3 sequence is 15 residues long. CDR3 sequence: CASSQDRGQYTEAFF. As DNA, the CDR3 is TGCGCCAGCAGCCAGGACAGGGGGCAGTACACTGAAGCTTTCTTT.

This chain links TRBV19 with TRBJ1-5; D perhaps matches TRBD1 (5 bases). Trimming took 7 bases from V and 4 from J, leaving 23 bases between them. Germline V gene sequence: CDR1 LNHDA, CDR2 SQIVND (reference sequence). CDR3 length equals 17 residues. In nucleotides, the CDR3 is TGTGCCAGTAAAATAGGGAAAAGGGGTTTTCGAAATCAGCCCCAGCATTTT. Its protein product is CASKIGKRGFRNQPQHF.

The chain employs TRBV18 and TRBJ2-1; D gene uncertain. CDR1 is KGHSH, CDR2 LQKENI, per germline. V was trimmed by 0 bases and J by 0 bases, leaving 9 bases between them. The CDR3 totals 16 residues. The CDR3 DNA reads TGTGCCAGCTCACCACCGGCACAGAGCTCCTACAATGAGCAGTTCTTC. Its translation: CASSPPAQSSYNEQFF.

CDR3 in amino acids: CASSPQGDLTEAFF. In nucleotides, the CDR3 is TGTGCCAGTAGTCCCCAGGGCGACTTGACAGAAGCTTTCTTT. The rearrangement links TRBV19 to TRBJ1-1; D may be TRBD1 (5 bases). The CDR3 length is 14 residues. Germline V lookup: CDR1 LNHDA, CDR2 SQIVND (reference sequence). V gave up 5 bases and J gave up 8 bases, with 18 bases separating them.

The chain has TRBV6-1 and TRBJ2-7; 7 bases agree with TRBD1. Germline V gene lookup returns CDR1 MNHNS and CDR2 SASEGT. The CDR3 is 14 amino acids. V shed 3 bases and J 2 bases; nucleotides not matched to a gene: 4. The CDR3 nucleotides are TGTGCCAGCAGTGACAACAGGGGAGCCTACGAGCAGTACGTC. It specifies CASSDNRGAYEQYV.

V usage is TRBV11-3 and J usage is TRBJ1-1, with D uncertain. The CDR3 spans 15 residues. V shed 0 bases and J shed 3 bases, with 11 bases lying between them. Germline assignment: CDR1 SGHNT and CDR2 YENEEA. The CDR3 protein is CASSLDLVSDTEAFF. The CDR3 DNA reads TGTGCCAGCAGCTTAGATCTCGTTAGTGACACTGAAGCTTTCTTT.

The chain joins TRBV5-8 to TRBJ2-2; the D is unclear. V gave up 0 bases and J gave up 0 bases, with 6 bases separating them. This CDR3 spans 15 amino acids. CDR1 SGHTS and CDR2 YDEGEE come from the germline V gene. CDR3 residues: CASSLVRANTGELFF. For the CDR3, the DNA is TGTGCCAGCAGCTTGGTACGGGCGAACACCGGGGAGCTGTTTTTT.

The chain uses TRBV29-1 and TRBJ2-2; no reliable D call. Germline lookup yields CDR1 SQVTM and CDR2 ANQGSEA. The CDR3 runs to 14 residues. Trimming removed 7 bases from V and 7 bases from J, with 19 bases in between. The CDR3 loop reads CSGSTVPPGGELFF. CDR3 DNA sequence: TGCAGCGGGTCCACGGTCCCTCCGGGCGGGGAGCTGTTTTTT.

This CDR3 is CASSPMGGSNQPQHF. The CDR3 coding sequence is TGTGCCAGCTCACCAATGGGAGGTAGCAATCAGCCCCAGCATTTT. The chain carries TRBV18 and TRBJ1-5, with unresolved D. The V and J ends lost 2 bases and 0 bases respectively, with 8 bases between them. The CDR3 totals 15 residues. Germline CDR1 is KGHSH and CDR2 is LQKENI. The variable domain in full, with the rest retrieved from reference TRBV18 and TRBJ1-5, is NAGVMQNPRHLVRRRGQEARLRCSPMKGHSHVYWYRQLPEEGLKFMVYLQKENIIDESGMPKERFSAEFPKEGPSILRIQQVVRGDSAAYFCASSPMGGSNQPQHFGDGTRLSIL.

The rearrangement joins TRBV11-3 to TRBJ2-7, with 7 bases lining up with TRBD1. Looked up from germline, CDR1 is SGHNT and CDR2 is YENEEA. The CDR3 spans 16 residues. V lost 5 bases, J lost 2 bases, and 12 bases stayed unmatched. The CDR3 region is CASSAAGDRVTYEQYF. In DNA, the CDR3 is TGTGCCAGCAGCGCCGCCGGGGACAGAGTGACCTACGAGCAGTACTTC.